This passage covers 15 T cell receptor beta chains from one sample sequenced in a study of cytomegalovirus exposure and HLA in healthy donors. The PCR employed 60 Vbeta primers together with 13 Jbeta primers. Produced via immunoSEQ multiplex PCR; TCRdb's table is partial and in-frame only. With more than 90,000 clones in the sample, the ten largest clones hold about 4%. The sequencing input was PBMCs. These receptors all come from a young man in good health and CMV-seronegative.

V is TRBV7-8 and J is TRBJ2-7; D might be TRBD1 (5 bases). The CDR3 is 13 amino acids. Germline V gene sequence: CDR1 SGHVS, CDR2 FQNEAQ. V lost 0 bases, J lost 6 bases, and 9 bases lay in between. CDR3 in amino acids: CASSLAGPGEQYF. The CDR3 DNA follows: TGTGCCAGCAGCTTAGCGGGGCCGGGCGAGCAGTACTTC.

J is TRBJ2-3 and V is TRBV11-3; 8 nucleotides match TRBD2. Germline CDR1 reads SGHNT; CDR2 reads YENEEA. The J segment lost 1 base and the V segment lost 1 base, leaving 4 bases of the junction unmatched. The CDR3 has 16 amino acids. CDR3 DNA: TGTGCCAGCAGCTTAGGAGCGGGGGTTGGCACAGATACGCAGTATTTT. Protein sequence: CASSLGAGVGTDTQYF.

The CDR3 sequence: CATSRKNRGRGGELFF. CDR3 nucleotide sequence: TGTGCCACCAGCAGAAAGAACAGGGGGCGTGGCGGGGAGCTGTTTTTT. The gene calls are TRBV15 and TRBJ2-2, with TRBD1 matching over 9 bases. CDR3 size: 16 residues. The junction had 8 bases not matched to a gene; V was cut back by 2 bases and J by 7 bases. From germline, CDR1 is LNHNV and CDR2 YYDKDF (reference sequence).

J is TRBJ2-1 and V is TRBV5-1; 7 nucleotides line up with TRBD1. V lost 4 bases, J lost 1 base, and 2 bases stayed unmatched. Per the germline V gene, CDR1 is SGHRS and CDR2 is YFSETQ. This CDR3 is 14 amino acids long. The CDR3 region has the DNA TGCGCCAGCAGCCCGGACAGGTCCTACAATGAGCAGTTCTTC. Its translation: CASSPDRSYNEQFF.

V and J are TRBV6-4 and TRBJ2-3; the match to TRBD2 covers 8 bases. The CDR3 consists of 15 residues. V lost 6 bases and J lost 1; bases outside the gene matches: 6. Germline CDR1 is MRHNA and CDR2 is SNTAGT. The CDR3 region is CASSGLATGTDTQYF. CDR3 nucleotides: TGTGCCAGCAGCGGACTAGCAACCGGCACAGATACGCAGTATTTT.

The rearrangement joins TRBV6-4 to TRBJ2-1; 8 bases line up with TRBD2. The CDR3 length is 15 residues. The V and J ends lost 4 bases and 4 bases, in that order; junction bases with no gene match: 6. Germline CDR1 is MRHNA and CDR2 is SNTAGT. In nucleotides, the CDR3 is TGTGCCAGCAGTGTACGGGGGGGTGATTACAATGAGCAGTTCTTC. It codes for CASSVRGGDYNEQFF.

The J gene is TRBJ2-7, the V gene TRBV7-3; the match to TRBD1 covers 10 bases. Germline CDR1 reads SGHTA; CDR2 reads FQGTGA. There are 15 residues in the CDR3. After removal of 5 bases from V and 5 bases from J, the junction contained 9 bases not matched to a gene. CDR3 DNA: TGTGCCAGCAGCGATTCGGGGGACAGGGGCCACGAGCAGTACTTC. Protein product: CASSDSGDRGHEQYF.

CDR3 in DNA: TGTGCCAGCAGTTACTCGAGTCGGGAAGGCTACACCTTC. This translates into CASSYSSREGYTF. The chain employs TRBV6-5 and TRBJ1-2, with D uncertain. This CDR3 region has 13 residues. Trimming removed 0 bases from V and 8 bases from J, with 10 bases in between. CDR1 is MNHEY, CDR2 SVGAGI, per germline.

Written as DNA, the CDR3 is TGTGCCAGCAGCCCTGGGACAGTGAACACTGAAGCTTTCTTT. It is translated as CASSPGTVNTEAFF. The chain couples TRBV5-5 to TRBJ1-1, with 7 bases identical to TRBD1. Losses at the gene ends were 4 bases for V and 0 bases for J; bases not matched to a gene: 3. Germline-derived CDR1 and CDR2 are SGHKS and YYEKEE (reference sequence). The CDR3 extends over 14 amino acids.

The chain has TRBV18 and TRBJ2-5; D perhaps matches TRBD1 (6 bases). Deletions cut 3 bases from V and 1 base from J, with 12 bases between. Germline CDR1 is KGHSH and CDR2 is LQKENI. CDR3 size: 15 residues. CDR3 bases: TGTGCCAGCTCACCTCAACAGGGATCCCAAGAGACCCAGTACTTC. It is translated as CASSPQQGSQETQYF.

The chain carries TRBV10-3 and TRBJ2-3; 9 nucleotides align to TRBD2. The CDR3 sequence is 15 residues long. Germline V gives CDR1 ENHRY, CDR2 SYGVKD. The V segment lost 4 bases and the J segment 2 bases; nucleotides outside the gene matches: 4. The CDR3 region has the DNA TGTGCCATCAGTGGAACTAGCGGGCCCACAGATACGCAGTATTTT. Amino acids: CAISGTSGPTDTQYF.

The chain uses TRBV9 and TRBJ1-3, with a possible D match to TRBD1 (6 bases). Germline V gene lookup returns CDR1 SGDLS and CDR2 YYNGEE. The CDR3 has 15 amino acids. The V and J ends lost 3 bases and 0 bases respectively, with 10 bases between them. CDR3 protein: CASSAGDSSGNTIYF. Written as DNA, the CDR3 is TGTGCCAGCAGCGCAGGGGATAGCTCTGGAAACACCATATATTTT.

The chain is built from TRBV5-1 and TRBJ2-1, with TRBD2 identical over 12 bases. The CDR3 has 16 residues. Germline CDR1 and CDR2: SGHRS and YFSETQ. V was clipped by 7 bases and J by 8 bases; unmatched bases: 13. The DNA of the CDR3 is TGCGCCAGCGGAGCCGGAATGACTAGCGGGGGAGATGAGCAGTTCTTC. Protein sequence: CASGAGMTSGGDEQFF.

The CDR3 DNA reads TGTGCCAGTAGTCCCCGGGACTCTCCTCCTGGTGAAGCTTTCTTT. As protein: CASSPRDSPPGEAFF. This chain links TRBV19 with TRBJ1-1, with D tentatively TRBD1 (5 bases). The CDR3 totals 15 residues. Germline V gives CDR1 LNHDA, CDR2 SQIVND (reference sequence). V shed 5 bases and J shed 7 bases, with 20 bases lying between them.

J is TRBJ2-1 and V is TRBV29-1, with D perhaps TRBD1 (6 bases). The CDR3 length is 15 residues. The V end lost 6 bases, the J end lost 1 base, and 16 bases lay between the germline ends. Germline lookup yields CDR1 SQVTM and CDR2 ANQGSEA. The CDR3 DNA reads TGCAGCGTGGACATACAGGGACGGTCCTACAATGAGCAGTTCTTC. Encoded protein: CSVDIQGRSYNEQFF.